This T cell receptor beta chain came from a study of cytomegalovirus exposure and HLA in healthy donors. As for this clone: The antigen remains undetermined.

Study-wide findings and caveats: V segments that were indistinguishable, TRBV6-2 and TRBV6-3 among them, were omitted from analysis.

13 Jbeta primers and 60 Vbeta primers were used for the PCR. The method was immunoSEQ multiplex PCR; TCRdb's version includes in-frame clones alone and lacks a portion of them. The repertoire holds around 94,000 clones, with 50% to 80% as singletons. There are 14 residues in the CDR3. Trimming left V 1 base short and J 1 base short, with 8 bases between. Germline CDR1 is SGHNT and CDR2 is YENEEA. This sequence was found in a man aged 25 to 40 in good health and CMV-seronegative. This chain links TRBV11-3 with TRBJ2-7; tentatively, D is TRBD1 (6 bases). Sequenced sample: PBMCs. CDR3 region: CASSLGGQSYEQYF. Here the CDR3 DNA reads TGTGCCAGCAGCTTAGGTGGACAGTCCTACGAGCAGTACTTC.